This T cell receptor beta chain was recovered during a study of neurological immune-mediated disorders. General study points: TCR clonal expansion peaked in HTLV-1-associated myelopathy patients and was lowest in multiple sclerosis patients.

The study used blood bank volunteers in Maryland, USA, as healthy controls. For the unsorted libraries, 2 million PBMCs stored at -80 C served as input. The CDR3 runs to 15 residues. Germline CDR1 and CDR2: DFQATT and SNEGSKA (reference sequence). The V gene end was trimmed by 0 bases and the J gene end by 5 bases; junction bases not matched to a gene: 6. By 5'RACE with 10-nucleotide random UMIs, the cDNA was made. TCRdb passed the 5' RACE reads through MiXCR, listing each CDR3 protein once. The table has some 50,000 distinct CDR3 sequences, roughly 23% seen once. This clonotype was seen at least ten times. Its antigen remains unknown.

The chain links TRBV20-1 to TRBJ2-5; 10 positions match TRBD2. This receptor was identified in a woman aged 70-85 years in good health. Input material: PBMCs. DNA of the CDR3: TGCAGTGCTAGAGATCGACTAGCGGGCGCCGAGACCCAGTACTTC. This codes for CSARDRLAGAETQYF.